A selection of T cell receptor beta chains follows, all from one sample in a study of beta chain features in type 1 diabetes. The table came from immunoSEQ multiplex PCR; TCRdb's copy has only in-frame clones and leaves some out. The table has 200,000 to 250,000 clones, more than 11% seen once. The sample was naive CD4+ T cells from blood. The origin of the receptors is a man younger than 40 with type 1 diabetes. Both conserved end residues are part of each CDR3.

>TRBV6-5
CASSPLQGGSQPQHF
>TRBV13
CASSARDSTTDTQYF
>TRBV5-1
CASSTTSGGPANTGELFF
>TRBV7-2
CASSSPVLYEQYF
>TRBV4-1
CASSQLTSGISYEQYF
>TRBV11-2
CASSRDRGEAQYF
>TRBV5-1
CASSPSTNYGYTF
>TRBV6-1
CASSDRQSSYNEQFF
>TRBV29-1
CSVEDPWRGGTFTQETQYF
>TRBV29-1
CSVEGTGSDTQYF
>TRBV29-1
CSVTNDKTGGTDTQYF
>TRBV29-1
CSAYRGGNTEAFF
>TRBV10-3
CASSDSGLAKVFF
>TRBV19
CASRLGDSPLHF
>TRBV18
CASSPLGQETQYF
>TRBV11-2
CASSRQGDQPQHF
>TRBV19
CASSHTGVGSNQPQHF
>TRBV29-1
CSVEPSGSNEQYF
>TRBV4-1
CASSPYSLAGSTDTQYF
>TRBV7-2
CASSFPQGASTEAFF
>TRBV5-1
CATQRGAAATGELFF
>TRBV6-1
CASRTWTGARGEQFF
>TRBV14
CASSQNTGTGGAGELFF
>TRBV11-2
CASSSQGTNEKLFF
>TRBV5-1
CASSLGHTGTLNEQFF